This TCR beta chain was retrieved from a study of blood T cells in healthy people across ages. Study-wide findings and caveats: While age rose, TCR beta diversity per million T cells dropped in a roughly linear way.

This clonotype was found a few times. The antigen remains unidentified. V gave up 2 bases and J gave up 2 bases, with 9 bases separating them. This CDR3 region has 13 residues. Looked up from germline, CDR1 is DFQATT and CDR2 is SNEGSKA (reference sequence). The use of a sample-barcoded 5' primer and a J-beta primer mix characterized a second PCR of about 6 to 12 cycles. TCRdb reprocessed the 5' RACE reads via MiXCR and lists one record per CDR3 protein. The sample holds under 1,000,000 distinct CDR3 sequences; 35% to 60% are singletons and the top ten take 18%. V and J are TRBV20-1 and TRBJ2-5; no clear D gene. Sequenced sample: blood. This clonotype was sampled from a man older than 75 in good health. DNA of the CDR3: TGCAGTGCTAGACCCGACCAACAAGAGACCCAGTACTTC. Amino acid sequence: CSARPDQQETQYF.